This T cell receptor beta chain came from a study of response to subunit inactivated influenza vaccine. Findings of the study overall: With each seasonal influenza vaccination, the authors suggested, few new T cells are recruited.

This clonotype was counted a few times. The antigen is unknown. The CDR3 has 12 amino acids. The V gene's germline CDR1 is LGHNA and CDR2 YSLEER. The germline V and J ends were trimmed by 2 bases and 12 bases, with 10 bases remaining between them. TCRdb passed the RT-PCR reads through MiXCR, listing each CDR3 protein once. Counted here are a few hundred thousand distinct CDR3 sequences, roughly 22% occurring once; the ten biggest clones make up 10% to 13%. This clonotype was obtained from a man between 50 and 75 years old who received an inactivated influenza vaccine. This material consisted of PBMCs from blood, taken about 20 months after vaccination. V is TRBV4-3 and J is TRBJ1-4; D is perhaps TRBD1 (5 bases). CDR3 protein: CASSQTQGELFF. CDR3 DNA sequence: TGCGCCAGCAGCCAAACCCAGGGTGAACTGTTTTTT.